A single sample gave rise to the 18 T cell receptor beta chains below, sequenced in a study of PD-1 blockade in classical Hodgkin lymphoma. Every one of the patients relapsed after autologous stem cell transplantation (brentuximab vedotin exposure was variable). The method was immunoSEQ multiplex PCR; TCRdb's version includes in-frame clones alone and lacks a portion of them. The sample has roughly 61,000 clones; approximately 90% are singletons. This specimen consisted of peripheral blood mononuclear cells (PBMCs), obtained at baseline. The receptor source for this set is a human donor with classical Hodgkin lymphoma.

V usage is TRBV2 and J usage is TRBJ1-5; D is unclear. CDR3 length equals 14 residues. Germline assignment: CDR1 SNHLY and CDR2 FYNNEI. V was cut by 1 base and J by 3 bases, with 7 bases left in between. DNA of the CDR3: TGTGCCAGCAGTGAAGGAGGGAACAATCAGCCCCAGCATTTT. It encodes CASSEGGNNQPQHF. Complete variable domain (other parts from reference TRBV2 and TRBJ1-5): EPEVTQTPSHQVTQMGQEVILRCVPISNHLYFYWYRQILGQKVEFLVSFYNNEISEKSEIFDDQFSVERPDGSNFTLKIRSTKLEDSAMYFCASSEGGNNQPQHFGDGTRLSIL.

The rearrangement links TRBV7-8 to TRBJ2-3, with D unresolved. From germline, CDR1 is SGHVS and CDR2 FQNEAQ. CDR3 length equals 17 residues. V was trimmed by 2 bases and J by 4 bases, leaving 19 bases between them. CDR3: CASSLPTQDAFSDTQYF. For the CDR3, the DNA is TGTGCCAGCAGCTTACCCACCCAGGACGCGTTTTCAGATACGCAGTATTTT.

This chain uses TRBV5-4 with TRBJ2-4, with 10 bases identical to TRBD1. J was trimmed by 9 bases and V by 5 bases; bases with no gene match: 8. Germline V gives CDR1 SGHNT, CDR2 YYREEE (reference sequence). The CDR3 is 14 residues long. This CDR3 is CASRRDRGSPIQYF. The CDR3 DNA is TGTGCCAGCAGAAGGGACAGGGGTTCTCCCATTCAGTACTTC. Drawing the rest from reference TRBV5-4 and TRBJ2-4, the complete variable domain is ETGVTQSPTHLIKTRGQQVTLRCSSQSGHNTVSWYQQALGQGPQFIFQYYREEENGRGNFPPRFSGLQFPNYSSELNVNALELDDSALYLCASRRDRGSPIQYFGAGTRLSVL.

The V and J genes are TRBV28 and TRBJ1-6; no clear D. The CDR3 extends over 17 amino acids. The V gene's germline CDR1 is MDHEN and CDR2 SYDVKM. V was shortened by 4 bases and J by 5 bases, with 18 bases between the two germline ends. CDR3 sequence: CASSSDLPGLNNSPLHF. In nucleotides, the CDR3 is TGTGCCAGCAGTTCCGACCTGCCCGGACTGAATAATTCACCCCTCCACTTT.

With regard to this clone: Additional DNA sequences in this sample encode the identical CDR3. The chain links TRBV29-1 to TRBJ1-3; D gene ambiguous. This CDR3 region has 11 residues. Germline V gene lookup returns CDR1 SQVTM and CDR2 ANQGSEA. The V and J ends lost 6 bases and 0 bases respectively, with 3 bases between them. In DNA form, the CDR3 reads TGCAGCGTAGACTCTGGAAACACCATATATTTT. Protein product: CSVDSGNTIYF.

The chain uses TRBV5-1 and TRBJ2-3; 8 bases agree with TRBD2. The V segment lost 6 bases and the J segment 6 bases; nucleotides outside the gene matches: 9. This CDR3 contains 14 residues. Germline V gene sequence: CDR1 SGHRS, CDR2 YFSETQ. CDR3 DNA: TGCGCCAGCACCGGGAGGGGGGCCGTGGATACGCAGTATTTT. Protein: CASTGRGAVDTQYF.

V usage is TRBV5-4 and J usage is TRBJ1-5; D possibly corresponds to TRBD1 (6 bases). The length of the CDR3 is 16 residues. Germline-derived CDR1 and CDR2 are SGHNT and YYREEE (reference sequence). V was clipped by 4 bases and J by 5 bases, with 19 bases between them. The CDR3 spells CASSPSPTGPDQPQHF. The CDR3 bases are TGTGCCAGCAGCCCCTCACCGACAGGACCAGATCAGCCCCAGCATTTT.

This chain's CDR3 is CASSSGNTEAFF. Written as DNA, the CDR3 is TGTGCCAGCAGTTCGGGGAACACTGAAGCTTTCTTT. The rearrangement uses TRBV27 and TRBJ1-1; unclear D gene. Trimming pared 4 bases from V and 1 base from J, leaving 4 bases between. Per the germline V gene, CDR1 is MNHEY and CDR2 is SMNVEV (reference sequence). The CDR3 covers 12 residues.

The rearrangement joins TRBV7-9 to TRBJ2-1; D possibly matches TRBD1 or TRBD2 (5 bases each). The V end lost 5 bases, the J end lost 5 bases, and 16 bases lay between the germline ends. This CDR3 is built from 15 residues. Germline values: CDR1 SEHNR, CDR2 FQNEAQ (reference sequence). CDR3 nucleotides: TGTGCCAGCAGCCAAACCAGGGACCTTGACAATGAGCAGTTCTTC. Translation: CASSQTRDLDNEQFF.

In nucleotides, the CDR3 is TGCGCCAGCAGCGTCGGGACAGGGGGTTTTGGGGAAGCTTTCTTT. It translates to CASSVGTGGFGEAFF. The V call is TRBV5-1, the J call TRBJ1-1, with 11 bases matching TRBD1. Per the germline V gene, CDR1 is SGHRS and CDR2 is YFSETQ. V shed 4 bases, J shed 8 bases, and the junction held 10 bases outside the gene matches. CDR3 length: 15 residues.

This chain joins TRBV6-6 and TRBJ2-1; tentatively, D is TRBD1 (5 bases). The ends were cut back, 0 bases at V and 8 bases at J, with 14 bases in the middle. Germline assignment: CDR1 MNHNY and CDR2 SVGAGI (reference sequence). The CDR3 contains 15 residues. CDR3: CASSYSMVGVDEQFF. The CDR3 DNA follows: TGTGCCAGCAGTTACTCGATGGTAGGGGTGGATGAGCAGTTCTTC.

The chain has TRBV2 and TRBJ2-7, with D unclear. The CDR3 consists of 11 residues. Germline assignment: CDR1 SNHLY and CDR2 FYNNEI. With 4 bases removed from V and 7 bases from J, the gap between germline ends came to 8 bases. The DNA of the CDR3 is TGTGCCAGCAGTGTGGTCCAGGAGCAGTACTTC. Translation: CASSVVQEQYF.

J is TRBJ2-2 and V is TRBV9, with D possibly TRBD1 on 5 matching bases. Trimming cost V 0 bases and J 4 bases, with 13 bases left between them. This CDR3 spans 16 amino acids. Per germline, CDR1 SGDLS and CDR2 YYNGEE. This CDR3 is CASSVVSGAGTGELFF. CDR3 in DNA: TGTGCCAGCAGCGTAGTTTCTGGGGCAGGCACCGGGGAGCTGTTTTTT.

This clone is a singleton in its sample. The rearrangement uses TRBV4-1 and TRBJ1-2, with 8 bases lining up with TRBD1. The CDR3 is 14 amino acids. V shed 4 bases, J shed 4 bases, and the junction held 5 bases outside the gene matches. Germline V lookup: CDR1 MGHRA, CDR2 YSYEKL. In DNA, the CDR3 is TGCGCCAGCAGCCGCTACGACAGGGGCTATGGCTACACCTTC. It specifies CASSRYDRGYGYTF.

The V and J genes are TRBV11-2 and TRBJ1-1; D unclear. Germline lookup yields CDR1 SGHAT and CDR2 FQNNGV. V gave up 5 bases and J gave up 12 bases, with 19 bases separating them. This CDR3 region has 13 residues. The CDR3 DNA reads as TGTGCCAGCAGCGGCTCGGCACAGCAGACAACTTTCTTT. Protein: CASSGSAQQTTFF. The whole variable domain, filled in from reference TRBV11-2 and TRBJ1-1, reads EAGVAQSPRYKIIEKRQSVAFWCNPISGHATLYWYQQILGQGPKLLIQFQNNGVVDDSQLPKDRFSAERLKGVDSTLKIQPAKLEDSAVYLCASSGSAQQTTFFGQGTRLTVV.

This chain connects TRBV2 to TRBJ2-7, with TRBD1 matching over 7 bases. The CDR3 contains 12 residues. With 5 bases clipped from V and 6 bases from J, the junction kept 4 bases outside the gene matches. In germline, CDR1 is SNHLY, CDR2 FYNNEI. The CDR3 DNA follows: TGTGCCAGCAGTCGACAGGGAAGCGAGCAGTACTTC. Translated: CASSRQGSEQYF.

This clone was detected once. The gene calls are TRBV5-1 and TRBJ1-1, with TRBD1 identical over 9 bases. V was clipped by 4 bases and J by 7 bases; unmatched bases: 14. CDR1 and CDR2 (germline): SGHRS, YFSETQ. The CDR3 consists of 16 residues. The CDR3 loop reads CASSPLGQGPQIEAFF. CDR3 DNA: TGCGCCAGCAGCCCCCTGGGACAGGGCCCTCAAATTGAAGCTTTCTTT.

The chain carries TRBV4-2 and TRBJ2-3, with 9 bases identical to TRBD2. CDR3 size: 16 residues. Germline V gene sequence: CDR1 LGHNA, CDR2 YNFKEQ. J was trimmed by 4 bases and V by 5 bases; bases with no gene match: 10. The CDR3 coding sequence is TGTGCCAGCAGCTCCCCTCCGGCGGGGGGGGCAGATACGCAGTATTTT. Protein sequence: CASSSPPAGGADTQYF.